The rows below give T cell receptor beta chains drawn from one sample of a study of T-cell reconstitution after alpha-beta-depleted transplantation in children. Each CDR3 protein gets one entry after TCRdb re-called the PCR reads with MiXCR. The sample carries about half a million distinct CDR3 sequences, around 12% recorded once. The sequencing here drew on PBMCs from the stem cell graft donor, taken from the stem cell graft. These receptors originate from a human donor who donated a stem cell graft to a child with combined immunodeficiency. Each CDR3 is given with its conserved first and last residue. Fields, in order: CDR3 protein, CDR3 DNA, J gene, D gene, V gene, clone size. A D gene is named only where the DNA matches it firmly. The size entry is marked missing in some rows and otherwise reads once, few, many or a size class.

CASSSNPLAGDSYNEQFF	TGTGCCAGCAGTTCAAACCCCTTAGCGGGGGATTCCTACAATGAGCAGTTCTTC	TRBJ2-1	TRBD2	TRBV12-3/TRBV12-4	NA
CASSEGRVYTEAFF	TGTGCCAGCAGTGAAGGACGCGTGTACACTGAAGCTTTCTTT	TRBJ1-1	NA	TRBV6-1	NA
CASSWRGRGAEQFF	TGTGCCAGCAGCTGGAGGGGGAGGGGAGCTGAGCAGTTCTTC	TRBJ2-1	NA	TRBV5-6	NA
CASRAYYGYTF	TGTGCCAGCAGGGCCTATTATGGCTACACCTTC	TRBJ1-2	NA	TRBV12-3/TRBV12-4	NA
CASSRAGTGQLFF	TGTGCCAGCAGCCGGGCCGGGACTGGGCAGCTGTTTTTT	TRBJ2-2	NA	TRBV12-3/TRBV12-4	NA
CASSLTGTGAGELFF	TGTGCCAGCAGCTTAACAGGGACAGGGGCCGGGGAGCTGTTTTTT	TRBJ2-2	TRBD1	TRBV7-3	few
CASSSSGGRNYEQYF	TGTGCCAGCAGTAGCTCTGGGGGGAGAAACTACGAGCAGTACTTC	TRBJ2-7	NA	TRBV27	few
CATRLSGGFTDTQYF	TGTGCCACCCGACTAAGCGGGGGTTTCACAGATACGCAGTATTTT	TRBJ2-3	TRBD2	TRBV10-3	many
CASSLARFDGELFF	TGTGCCAGCAGTTTAGCCAGGTTTGACGGGGAGCTGTTTTTT	TRBJ2-2	NA	TRBV12-3/TRBV12-4	many
CASSSPGRRGNEQFF	TGTGCCAGCAGCTCACCGGGACGGAGGGGCAATGAGCAGTTCTTC	TRBJ2-1	NA	TRBV5-8	few
CASSLGLGSYEQYF	TGTGCCAGCAGCTTGGGACTAGGTTCTTACGAGCAGTACTTC	TRBJ2-7	NA	TRBV5-5	many
CASRLTSGANTDTQYF	TGTGCCAGCAGACTCACTAGCGGGGCGAACACAGATACGCAGTATTTT	TRBJ2-3	TRBD2	TRBV2	few
CASSLYDWFDREGHTNTGELFF	TGTGCCAGCAGTTTATATGATTGGTTCGACAGGGAGGGACACACGAACACCGGGGAGCTGTTTTTT	TRBJ2-2	NA	TRBV27	many
CASSPRGLDSYEQYF	TGTGCCAGCAGTCCCCGGGGGCTAGACTCCTACGAGCAGTACTTC	TRBJ2-7	NA	TRBV21-1	NA
CASSEWSGRDADTQYF	TGTGCCAGCAGTGAATGGAGCGGGAGGGACGCAGATACGCAGTATTTT	TRBJ2-3	TRBD2	TRBV25-1	once
CASRRARAGDTQYF	TGTGCCAGCAGAAGGGCCCGGGCCGGAGATACGCAGTATTTT	TRBJ2-3	NA	TRBV12-3/TRBV12-4	few
CASEQTATDTQYF	TGTGCCAGCGAGCAGACTGCCACAGATACGCAGTATTTT	TRBJ2-3	NA	TRBV12-3/TRBV12-4	many
CASSLSWPDTEAFF	TGCGCCAGCAGCTTGAGTTGGCCCGACACTGAAGCTTTCTTT	TRBJ1-1	NA	TRBV5-1	many
CASSYPGRASPLHF	TGTGCCAGCAGTTACCCGGGACGTGCGTCACCCCTCCACTTT	TRBJ1-6	NA	TRBV6-2/TRBV6-3	few
CASSGLELPPEQYF	TGCGCCAGCAGCGGACTAGAACTCCCCCCCGAGCAGTACTTC	TRBJ2-7	TRBD2	TRBV5-1	NA
CAGARTGDYGYTF	TGTGCCGGCGCTCGGACCGGGGACTATGGCTACACCTTC	TRBJ1-2	NA	TRBV6-2/TRBV6-3	many
CASSKGGTVSSYEQYF	TGTGCCAGCAGCAAAGGAGGGACAGTGAGCTCCTACGAGCAGTACTTC	TRBJ2-7	NA	TRBV21-1	many
CAWSVGTGTGNTIYF	TGTGCCTGGAGTGTTGGGACAGGGACTGGAAACACCATATATTTT	TRBJ1-3	TRBD1	TRBV30	NA
CASSTRDSRADTQYF	TGTGCCAGCAGCACCCGGGACTCTCGCGCAGATACGCAGTATTTT	TRBJ2-3	NA	TRBV7-9	few
CSAQAGGDTGELFF	TGCAGCGCCCAAGCGGGAGGGGACACCGGGGAGCTGTTTTTT	TRBJ2-2	TRBD2	TRBV29-1	NA
CASSRDGFYEQYF	TGTGCCAGCAGCCGGGACGGTTTCTACGAGCAGTACTTC	TRBJ2-7	NA	TRBV6-5	many
CSARLYSYNEQFF	TGCAGTGCGAGGTTATACTCCTACAATGAGCAGTTCTTC	TRBJ2-1	NA	TRBV20-1	many
CASSSPLSAELSGEQFF	TGTGCCAGCAGCTCACCCCTTTCAGCGGAACTCTCGGGTGAGCAGTTCTTC	TRBJ2-1	NA	TRBV11-2	many
CASRKVLAGDQETQYF	TGCGCCAGCAGAAAAGTACTAGCGGGGGACCAAGAGACCCAGTACTTC	TRBJ2-5	TRBD2	TRBV5-1	NA
CASSSGTLNPTDTQYF	TGTGCCAGCAGCTCGGGGACACTTAATCCCACAGATACGCAGTATTTT	TRBJ2-3	NA	TRBV11-3	NA
CASSLDPGQGSLEQYF	TGCGCCAGCAGCTTGGACCCGGGACAGGGGTCCCTCGAGCAGTACTTC	TRBJ2-7	TRBD1	TRBV5-1	few
CASSLGPGLVTQYF	TGTGCCAGCAGTTTAGGGCCGGGGCTGGTGACCCAGTACTTC	TRBJ2-5	NA	TRBV12-3/TRBV12-4	NA
CSARDRTGDRHSFF	TGCAGTGCTAGAGATCGGACAGGGGATCGACATAGTTTCTTT	TRBJ1-1	TRBD1	TRBV20-1	few
CSVEERFGGLADNEQFF	TGCAGCGTTGAAGAACGGTTCGGGGGACTAGCGGACAATGAGCAGTTCTTC	TRBJ2-1	TRBD2	TRBV29-1	few
CASSFSNSKDTQYF	TGCGCCAGCAGCTTTAGCAACTCTAAGGATACGCAGTATTTT	TRBJ2-3	NA	TRBV5-1	many
CASSYSGKNSPLHF	TGTGCCAGCAGTTACTCCGGGAAGAATTCACCCCTCCACTTT	TRBJ1-6	NA	TRBV6-5	many
CATSRDRTTNEKLFF	TGTGCCACCAGCAGAGACAGAACAACTAATGAAAAACTGTTTTTT	TRBJ1-4	NA	TRBV15	many
CASSEGSRNYGYTF	TGTGCCAGCAGTGAGGGGAGTCGGAACTATGGCTACACCTTC	TRBJ1-2	NA	TRBV2	many
CASSRGSGGNQPQHF	TGTGCCAGCAGCCGTGGGAGCGGGGGCAATCAGCCCCAGCATTTT	TRBJ1-5	NA	TRBV7-6	few
CATSAGSGSPPWDTQYF	TGTGCCACCTCAGCTGGTAGCGGGAGCCCTCCATGGGATACGCAGTATTTT	TRBJ2-3	TRBD2	TRBV7-2	few
CSVLLGLAAKNIQYF	TGCAGCGTTCTGTTGGGGCTAGCAGCCAAAAACATTCAGTACTTC	TRBJ2-4	NA	TRBV29-1	NA
CSVALDRAHGYTF	TGCAGCGTCGCCTTGGACAGGGCGCATGGCTACACCTTC	TRBJ1-2	TRBD1	TRBV29-1	few
CAIRISGVDTEAFF	TGTGCCATCAGGATTAGCGGCGTCGACACTGAAGCTTTCTTT	TRBJ1-1	NA	TRBV10-3	few